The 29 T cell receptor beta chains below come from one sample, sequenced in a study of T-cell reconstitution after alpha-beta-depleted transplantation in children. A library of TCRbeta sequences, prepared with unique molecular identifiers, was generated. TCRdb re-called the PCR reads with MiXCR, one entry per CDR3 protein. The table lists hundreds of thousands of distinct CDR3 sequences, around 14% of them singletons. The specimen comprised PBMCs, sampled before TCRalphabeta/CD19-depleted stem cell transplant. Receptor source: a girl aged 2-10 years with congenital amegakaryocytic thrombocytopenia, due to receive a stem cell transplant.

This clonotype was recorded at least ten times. This chain's CDR3 is CASSQTIPTGSSPYEQYF. As DNA, the CDR3 is TGTGCCAGCAGCCAAACCATACCGACAGGGAGCTCGCCCTACGAGCAGTACTTC. The chain employs TRBV11-1 and TRBJ2-7; 7 bases map to TRBD1. The germline V gene has CDR1 SGHAT and CDR2 FQDESV (reference sequence). Trimming at V came to 5 bases and at J to 2 bases, leaving 18 bases not matched to a gene. The length of the CDR3 is 18 residues.

The CDR3 reads CASSSESGASVGYF. The CDR3 DNA sequence: TGCGCCAGCAGCTCCGAGTCGGGGGCTTCGGTTGGGTACTTC. The chain is built from TRBV5-1 and TRBJ2-7; tentatively, D is TRBD1 or TRBD2 (6 bases each). The CDR3 is 14 amino acids. Germline loops: CDR1 SGHRS, CDR2 YFSETQ. The V gene lost 3 bases and the J gene lost 12 bases, with 22 bases spanning the gap.

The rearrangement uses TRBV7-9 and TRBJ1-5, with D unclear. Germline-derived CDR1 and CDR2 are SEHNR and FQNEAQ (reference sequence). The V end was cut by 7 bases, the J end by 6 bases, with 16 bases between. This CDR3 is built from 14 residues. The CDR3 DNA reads TGTGCCAGCACCGAAGAGGGAGAGATTCAGCCCCAGCATTTT. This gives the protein CASTEEGEIQPQHF.

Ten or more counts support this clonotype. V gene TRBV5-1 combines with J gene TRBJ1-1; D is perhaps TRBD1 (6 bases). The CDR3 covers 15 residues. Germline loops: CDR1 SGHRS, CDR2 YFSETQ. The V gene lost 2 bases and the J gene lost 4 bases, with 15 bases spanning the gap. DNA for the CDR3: TGCGCCAGCAGCTTCTCTCAGGGGTATGGCACTGAAGCTTTCTTT. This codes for CASSFSQGYGTEAFF.

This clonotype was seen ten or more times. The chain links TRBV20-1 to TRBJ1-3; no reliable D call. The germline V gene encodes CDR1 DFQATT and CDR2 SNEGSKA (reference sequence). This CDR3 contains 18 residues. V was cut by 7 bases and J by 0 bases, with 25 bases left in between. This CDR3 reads CSVSGVYNRVASGNTIYF. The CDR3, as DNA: TGCAGTGTCTCTGGCGTTTATAATCGGGTCGCCTCTGGAAACACCATATATTTT.

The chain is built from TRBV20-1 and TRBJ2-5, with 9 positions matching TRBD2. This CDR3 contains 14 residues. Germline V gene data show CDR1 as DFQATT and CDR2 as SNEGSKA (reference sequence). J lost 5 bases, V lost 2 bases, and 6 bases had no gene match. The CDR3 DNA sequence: TGCAGTGCTAGACTAGCGGGACCGGGGGAGACCCAGTACTTC. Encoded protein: CSARLAGPGETQYF.

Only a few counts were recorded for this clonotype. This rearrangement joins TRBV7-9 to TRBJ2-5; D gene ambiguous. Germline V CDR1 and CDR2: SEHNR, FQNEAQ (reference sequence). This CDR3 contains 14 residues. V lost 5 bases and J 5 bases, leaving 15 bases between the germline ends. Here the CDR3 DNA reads TGTGCCAGCAGCCTCCCCCAAGAAGAGGAGACCCAGTACTTC. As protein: CASSLPQEEETQYF.

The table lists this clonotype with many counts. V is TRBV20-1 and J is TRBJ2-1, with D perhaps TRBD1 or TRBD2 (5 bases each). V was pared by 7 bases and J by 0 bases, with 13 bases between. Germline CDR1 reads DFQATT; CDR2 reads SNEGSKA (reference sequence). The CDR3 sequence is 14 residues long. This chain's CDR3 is CSGRDGRSYNEQFF. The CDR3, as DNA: TGCAGTGGAAGGGACGGGCGCTCCTACAATGAGCAGTTCTTC.

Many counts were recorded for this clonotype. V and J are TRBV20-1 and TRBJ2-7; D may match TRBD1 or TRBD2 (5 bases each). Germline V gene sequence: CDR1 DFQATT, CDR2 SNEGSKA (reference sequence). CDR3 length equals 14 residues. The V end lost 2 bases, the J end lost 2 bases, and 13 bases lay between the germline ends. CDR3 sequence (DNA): TGCAGTGCTAGACATCCGGGACCAGCCTACGAGCAGTACTTC. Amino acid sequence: CSARHPGPAYEQYF.

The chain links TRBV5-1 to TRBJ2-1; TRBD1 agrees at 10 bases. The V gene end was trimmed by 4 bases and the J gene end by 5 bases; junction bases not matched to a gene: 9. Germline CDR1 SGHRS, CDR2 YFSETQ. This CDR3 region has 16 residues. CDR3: CASSHRDRGPNNEQFF. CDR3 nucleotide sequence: TGCGCCAGCAGCCACAGAGACAGGGGGCCGAACAATGAGCAGTTCTTC.

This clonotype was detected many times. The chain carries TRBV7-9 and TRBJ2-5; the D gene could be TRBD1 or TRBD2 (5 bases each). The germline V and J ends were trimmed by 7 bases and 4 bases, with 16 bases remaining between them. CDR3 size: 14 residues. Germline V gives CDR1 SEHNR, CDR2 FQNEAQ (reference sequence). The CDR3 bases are TGTGCCAGCACCTTCATAGAGGGGCGAGAGACCCAGTACTTC. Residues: CASTFIEGRETQYF. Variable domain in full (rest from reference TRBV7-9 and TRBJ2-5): DTGVSQNPRHKITKRGQNVTFRCDPISEHNRLYWYRQTLGQGPEFLTYFQNEAQLEKSRLLSDRFSAERPKGSFSTLEIQRTEQGDSAMYLCASTFIEGRETQYFGPGTRLLVL.

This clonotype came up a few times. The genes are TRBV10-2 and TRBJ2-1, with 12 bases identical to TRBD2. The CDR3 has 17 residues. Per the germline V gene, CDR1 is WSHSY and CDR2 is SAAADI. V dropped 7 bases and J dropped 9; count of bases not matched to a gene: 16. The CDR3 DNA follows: TGCGCCAGCACTCCGGGACTAGCGGGCCTCAGGGCCGGTGAGCAGTTCTTC. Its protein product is CASTPGLAGLRAGEQFF.

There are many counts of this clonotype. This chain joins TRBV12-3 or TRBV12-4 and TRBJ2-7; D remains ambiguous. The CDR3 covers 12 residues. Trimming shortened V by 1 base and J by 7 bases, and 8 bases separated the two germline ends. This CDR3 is CASSLGAPEQYF. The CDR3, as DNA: TGTGCCAGCAGTTTAGGGGCTCCAGAGCAGTACTTC.

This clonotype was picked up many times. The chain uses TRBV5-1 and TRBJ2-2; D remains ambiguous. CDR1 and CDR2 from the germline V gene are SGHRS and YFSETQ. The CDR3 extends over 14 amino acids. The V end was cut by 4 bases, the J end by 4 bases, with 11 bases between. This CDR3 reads CASSPGRFTGELFF. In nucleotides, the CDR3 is TGCGCCAGCAGCCCCGGACGGTTCACCGGGGAGCTGTTTTTT. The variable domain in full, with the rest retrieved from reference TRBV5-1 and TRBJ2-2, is KAGVTQTPRYLIKTRGQQVTLSCSPISGHRSVSWYQQTPGQGLQFLFEYFSETQRNKGNFPGRFSGRQFSNSRSEMNVSTLELGDSALYLCASSPGRFTGELFFGEGSRLTVL.

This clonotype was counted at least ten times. The CDR3 DNA reads as TGCGCCAGCAGTCTACAGGGTACCATGAACACCGGGGAGCTGTTTTTT. It translates to CASSLQGTMNTGELFF. The chain is built from TRBV10-2 and TRBJ2-2; D is possibly TRBD1 (6 bases). Trimming cost V 5 bases and J 1 base, with 14 bases left between them. CDR3 length: 16 amino acids. CDR1 and CDR2 from the germline V gene are WSHSY and SAAADI.

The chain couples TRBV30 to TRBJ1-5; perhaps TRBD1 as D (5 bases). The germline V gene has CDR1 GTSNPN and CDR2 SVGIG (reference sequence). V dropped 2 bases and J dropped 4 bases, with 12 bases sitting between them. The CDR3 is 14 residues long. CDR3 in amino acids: CAWSSTGLNQPQHF. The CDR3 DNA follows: TGTGCCTGGAGTTCCACAGGTTTGAATCAGCCCCAGCATTTT.

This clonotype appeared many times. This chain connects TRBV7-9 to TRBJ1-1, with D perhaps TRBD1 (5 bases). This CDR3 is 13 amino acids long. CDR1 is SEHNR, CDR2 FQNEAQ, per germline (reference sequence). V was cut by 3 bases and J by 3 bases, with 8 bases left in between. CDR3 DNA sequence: TGTGCCAGCAGCTTCTCGGGGGACACTGAAGCTTTCTTT. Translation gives CASSFSGDTEAFF.

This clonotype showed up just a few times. The CDR3 spells CSARDPARKTGELFF. In DNA form, the CDR3 reads TGCAGTGCTAGAGATCCGGCTAGAAAGACCGGGGAGCTGTTTTTT. The chain couples TRBV20-1 to TRBJ2-2; no reliable D call. Germline-derived CDR1 and CDR2 are DFQATT and SNEGSKA (reference sequence). The germline V and J ends were trimmed by 0 bases and 5 bases, with 13 bases remaining between them. This CDR3 region has 15 residues.

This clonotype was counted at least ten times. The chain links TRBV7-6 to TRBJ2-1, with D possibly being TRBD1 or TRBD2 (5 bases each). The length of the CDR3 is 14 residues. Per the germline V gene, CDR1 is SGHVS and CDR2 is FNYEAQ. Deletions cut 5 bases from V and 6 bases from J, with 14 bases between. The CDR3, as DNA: TGTGCCAGCAGCACTCGTGGGGGTTCCAATGAGCAGTTCTTC. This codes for CASSTRGGSNEQFF.

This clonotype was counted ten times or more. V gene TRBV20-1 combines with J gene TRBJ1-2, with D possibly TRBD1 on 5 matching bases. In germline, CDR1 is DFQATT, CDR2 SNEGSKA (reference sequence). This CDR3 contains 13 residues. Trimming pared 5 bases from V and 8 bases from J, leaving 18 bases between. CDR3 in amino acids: CSASGGRDRGYTF. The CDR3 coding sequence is TGCAGTGCTTCCGGGGGACGAGATAGGGGCTACACCTTC.

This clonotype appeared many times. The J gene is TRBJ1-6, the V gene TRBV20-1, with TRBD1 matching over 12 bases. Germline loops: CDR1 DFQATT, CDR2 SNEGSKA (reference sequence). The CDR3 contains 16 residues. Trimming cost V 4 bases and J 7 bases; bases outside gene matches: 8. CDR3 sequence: CSAKHGTGGGNSPLHF. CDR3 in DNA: TGCAGTGCTAAACACGGGACAGGGGGCGGAAATTCACCCCTCCACTTT.

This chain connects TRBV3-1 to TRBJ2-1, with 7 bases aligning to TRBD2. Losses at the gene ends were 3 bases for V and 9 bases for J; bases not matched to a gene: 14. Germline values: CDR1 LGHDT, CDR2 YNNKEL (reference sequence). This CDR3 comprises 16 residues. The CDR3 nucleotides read TGTGCCAGCAGCCACCCTTGGGGGAGGGCCGGGGTTGAGCAGTTCTTC. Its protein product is CASSHPWGRAGVEQFF.

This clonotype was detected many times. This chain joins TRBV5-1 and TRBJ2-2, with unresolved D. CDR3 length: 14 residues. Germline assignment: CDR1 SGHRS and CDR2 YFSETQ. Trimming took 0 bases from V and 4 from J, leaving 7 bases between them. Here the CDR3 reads CASSLEGITGELFF. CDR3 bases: TGCGCCAGCAGCTTGGAGGGTATCACCGGGGAGCTGTTTTTT.

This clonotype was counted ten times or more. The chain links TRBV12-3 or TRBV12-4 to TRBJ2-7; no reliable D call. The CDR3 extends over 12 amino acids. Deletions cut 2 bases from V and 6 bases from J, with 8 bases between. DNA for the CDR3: TGTGCCAGCAGTTTAACTGTGTTCGAGCAGTACTTC. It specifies CASSLTVFEQYF.

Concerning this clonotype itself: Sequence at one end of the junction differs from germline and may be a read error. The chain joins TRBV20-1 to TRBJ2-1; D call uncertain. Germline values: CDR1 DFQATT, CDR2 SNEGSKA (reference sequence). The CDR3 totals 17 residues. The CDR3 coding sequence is TGCTGTGCTAGAGATCTTCTCGTCCACTTAACCTACAATGAGCAGTTCTTC. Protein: CCARDLLVHLTYNEQFF.

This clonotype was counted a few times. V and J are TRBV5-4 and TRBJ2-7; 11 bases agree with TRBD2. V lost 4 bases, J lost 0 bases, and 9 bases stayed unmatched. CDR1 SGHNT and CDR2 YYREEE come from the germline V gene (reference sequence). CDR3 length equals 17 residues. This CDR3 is CASSRGLAGQSSYEQYF. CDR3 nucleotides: TGTGCCAGCAGCCGCGGACTAGCGGGCCAGAGCTCCTACGAGCAGTACTTC.

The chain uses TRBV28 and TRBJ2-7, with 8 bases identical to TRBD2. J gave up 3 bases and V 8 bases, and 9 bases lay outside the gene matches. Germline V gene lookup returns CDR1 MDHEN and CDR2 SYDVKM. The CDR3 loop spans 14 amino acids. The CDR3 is CASGSPGRVYEQYF. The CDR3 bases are TGTGCCAGCGGGTCCCCCGGGAGGGTCTACGAGCAGTACTTC.

CDR3 coding DNA: TGTGCCAGCAGCCAAGTAGTATCCGAGCAGTACTTC. Protein sequence: CASSQVVSEQYF. The chain is built from TRBV3-1 and TRBJ2-7; D is ambiguous. This CDR3 has 12 residues. From germline, CDR1 is LGHDT and CDR2 YNNKEL (reference sequence). Trimming removed 1 base from V and 6 bases from J, with 7 bases in between.

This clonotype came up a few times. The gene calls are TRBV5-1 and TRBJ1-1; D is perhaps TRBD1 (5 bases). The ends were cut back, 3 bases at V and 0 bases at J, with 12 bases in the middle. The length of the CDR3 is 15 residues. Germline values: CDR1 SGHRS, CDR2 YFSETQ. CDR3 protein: CASSSGMGLNTEAFF. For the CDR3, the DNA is TGCGCCAGCAGCTCCGGGATGGGACTGAACACTGAAGCTTTCTTT.